What follows is one T cell receptor beta chain and its context. This entry comes from a study of graft-versus-host responses after intestinal transplantation. Measured with immunoSEQ multiplex PCR; TCRdb has only the in-frame clones, and not every one. The sample holds under 90,000 clones; over 80% are singletons and the top ten take approximately 0.73%. The CDR3 consists of 15 residues. Germline CDR1 is MNHEY and CDR2 is SVGAGI. V dropped 2 bases and J dropped 0 bases, with 9 bases sitting between them. The origin of this receptor is a human patient who received an intestinal transplant, so some T cells may come from the graft donor. The material sequenced was PBMCs, taken 98 days after intestinal transplantation. V gene TRBV6-5 combines with J gene TRBJ2-3, with a tentative D call TRBD2 (6 bases). CDR3 in DNA: TGTGCCAGCAGTTACATGGGGACTAGCACAGATACGCAGTATTTT. Protein: CASSYMGTSTDTQYF.